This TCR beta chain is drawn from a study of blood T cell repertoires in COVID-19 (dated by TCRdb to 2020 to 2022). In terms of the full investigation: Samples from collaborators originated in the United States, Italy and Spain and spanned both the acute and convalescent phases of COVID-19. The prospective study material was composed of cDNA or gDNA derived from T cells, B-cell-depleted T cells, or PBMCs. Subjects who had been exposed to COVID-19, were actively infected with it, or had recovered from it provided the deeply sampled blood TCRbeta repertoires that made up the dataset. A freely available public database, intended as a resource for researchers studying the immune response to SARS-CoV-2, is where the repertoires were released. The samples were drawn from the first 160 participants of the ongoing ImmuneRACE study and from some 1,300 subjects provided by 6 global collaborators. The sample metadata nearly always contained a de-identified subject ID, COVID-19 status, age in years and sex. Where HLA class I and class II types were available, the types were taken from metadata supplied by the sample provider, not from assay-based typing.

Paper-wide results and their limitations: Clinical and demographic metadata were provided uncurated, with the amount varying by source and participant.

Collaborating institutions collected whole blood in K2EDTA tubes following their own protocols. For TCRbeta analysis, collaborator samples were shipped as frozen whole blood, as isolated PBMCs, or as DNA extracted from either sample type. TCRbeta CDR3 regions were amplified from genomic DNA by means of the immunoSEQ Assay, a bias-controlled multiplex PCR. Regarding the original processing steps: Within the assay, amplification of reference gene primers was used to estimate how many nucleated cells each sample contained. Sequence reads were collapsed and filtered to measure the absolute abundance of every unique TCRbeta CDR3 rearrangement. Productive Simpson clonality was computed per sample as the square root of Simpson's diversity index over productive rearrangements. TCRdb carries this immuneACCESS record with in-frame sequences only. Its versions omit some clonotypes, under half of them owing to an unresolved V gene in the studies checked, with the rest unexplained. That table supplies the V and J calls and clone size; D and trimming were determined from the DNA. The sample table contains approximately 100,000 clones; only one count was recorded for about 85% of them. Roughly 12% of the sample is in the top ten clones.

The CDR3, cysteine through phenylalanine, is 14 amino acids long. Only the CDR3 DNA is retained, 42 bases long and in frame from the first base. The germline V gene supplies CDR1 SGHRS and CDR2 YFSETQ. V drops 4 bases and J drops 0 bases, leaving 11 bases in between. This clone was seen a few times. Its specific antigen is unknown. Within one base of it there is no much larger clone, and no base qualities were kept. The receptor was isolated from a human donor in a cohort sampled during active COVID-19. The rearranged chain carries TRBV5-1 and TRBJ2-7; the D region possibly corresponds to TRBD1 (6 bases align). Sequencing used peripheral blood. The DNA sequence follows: TGCGCCAGCAGCCGGGACACCATCTCCTACGAGCAGTACTTC. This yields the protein CASSRDTISYEQYF.